The source of this TCR beta chain is a study of shared clonotypes between healthy human individuals. As for the study in general: Two women and a few men aged 18 to 49 served as donors.

The CDR3 is 15 residues long. The germline gives CDR1 SGHNT, CDR2 YYREEE (reference sequence). The trim removed 3 bases at V and 7 bases at J, leaving 7 bases unmatched. The protocol was immunoSEQ multiplex PCR, while the TCRdb copy is restricted to in-frame clones and leaves out a portion. The repertoire holds approximately 2.1 million clones, with 93% as singletons. This clonotype originated in a man between 18 and 35 years old in good health. Some clones in this sample may be carry-over from other donors' samples. The J gene is TRBJ2-1, the V gene TRBV5-4, with TRBD2 matching 10 bases. The sequenced sample consisted of naive CD4+ T cells from PBMCs. The subset here: CD45RA+ positively selected. The CDR3 spells CASSSTSGTFNEQFF. The DNA for the CDR3 is TGTGCCAGCAGCTCTACTAGCGGGACCTTTAATGAGCAGTTCTTC.